Sequencing of this T cell receptor beta chain was carried out in a study of T cells after yellow fever vaccination. Study-wide findings and caveats: A faster peak, day 5 versus 15, was reached by the weaker secondary response. The booster response re-showed most primary clones: 96% CD4, approximately 85% CD8.

This CDR3 region has 13 residues. CDR1 is SEHNR and CDR2 is FQNEAQ in the germline V gene (reference sequence). Trimming stripped 8 bases from V and 5 bases from J, with 14 bases between. TCRdb called the 5' RACE reads again in MiXCR, with one record for every CDR3 protein. The sample lists roughly 79,000 distinct CDR3 sequences; 7.3% were seen once. Comment on this clonotype: What it binds is not known.

Sequenced here: CD8+ T cells sorted from PBMCs, sampled less than 11 days after the first yellow fever vaccination. The chain links TRBV7-9 to TRBJ2-3; D is undetermined. The sequence came from a man aged 18 to 29 who received the YFV17D yellow fever vaccine. This CDR3 is CASHALILDTQYF. The DNA for the CDR3 is TGTGCCAGCCATGCACTCATTCTAGATACGCAGTATTTT.